Listed below are T cell receptor beta chains from one sample, sequenced in a study of blood T cell repertoires in COVID-19. Here immunoSEQ multiplex PCR was the method, and the copy in TCRdb shows in-frame clones only, minus some. The data hold 150,000 to 200,000 clones, with 86% observed a single time. Sequences were obtained from PBMCs or T cells enriched from blood (not recorded which). The source of these receptors is a woman aged 40 to 50 in a cohort exposed to, infected with or recovered from COVID-19 (not recorded which). Each CDR3 is given with its conserved first and last residue.

V gene	J gene	CDR3 protein
TRBV6-2/TRBV6-3	TRBJ1-6	CASSLQGVGSPLHF
TRBV7-8	TRBJ2-4	CASSPGTENIQYF
TRBV28	TRBJ1-4	CASSFVRQGGNEKLFF
TRBV7-8	TRBJ1-2	CASSLPGTDYGYTF
TRBV7-9	TRBJ1-2	CASSWSTGEKLHF
TRBV28	TRBJ1-4	CASSFRGKLFF
TRBV14	TRBJ2-2	CASSQVVAAGELFF
TRBV10-3	TRBJ2-1	CAISEWDRENEQFF
TRBV10-3	TRBJ2-3	CATGVAGGKADTQYF
TRBV5-5	TRBJ2-3	CASSLVQGSTDTQYF
TRBV9	TRBJ2-7	CASSAMWGREQYF
TRBV3-1/TRBV3-2	TRBJ1-3	CASSQDPGRNTIYF
TRBV19	TRBJ1-1	CASSPILGTVNTEAFF